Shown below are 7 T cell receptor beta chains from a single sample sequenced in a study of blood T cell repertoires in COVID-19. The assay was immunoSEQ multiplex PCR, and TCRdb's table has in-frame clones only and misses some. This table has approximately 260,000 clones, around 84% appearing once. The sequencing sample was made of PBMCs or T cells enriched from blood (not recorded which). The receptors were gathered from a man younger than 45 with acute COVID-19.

CDR3: CASSERGSGSYEQYV. DNA for the CDR3: TGTGCCAGCAGTGAGCGTGGTAGCGGATCCTACGAGCAGTACGTC. The chain couples TRBV6-1 to TRBJ2-7; D may be TRBD2 (6 bases). Trimming shortened V by 3 bases and J by 1 base, and 13 bases separated the two germline ends. The CDR3 is 15 residues long. Germline V CDR1 and CDR2: MNHNS, SASEGT.

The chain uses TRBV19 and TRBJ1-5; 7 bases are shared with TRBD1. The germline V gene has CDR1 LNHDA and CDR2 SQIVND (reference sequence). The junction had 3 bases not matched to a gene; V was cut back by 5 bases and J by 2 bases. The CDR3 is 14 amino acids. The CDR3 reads CASSVTGGNQPQHF. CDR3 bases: TGTGCCAGTAGTGTTACAGGGGGCAATCAGCCCCAGCATTTT.

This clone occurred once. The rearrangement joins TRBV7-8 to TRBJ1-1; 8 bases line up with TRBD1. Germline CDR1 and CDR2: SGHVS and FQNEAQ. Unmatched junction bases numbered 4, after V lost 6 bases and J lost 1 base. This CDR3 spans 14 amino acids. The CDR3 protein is CASRAGQGNTEAFF. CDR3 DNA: TGTGCCAGCAGGGCTGGACAGGGGAACACTGAAGCTTTCTTT.

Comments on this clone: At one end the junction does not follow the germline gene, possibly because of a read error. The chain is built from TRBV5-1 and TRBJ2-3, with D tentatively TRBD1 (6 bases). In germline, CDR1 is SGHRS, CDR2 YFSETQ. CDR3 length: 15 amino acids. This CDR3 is CASSLAGDTSGTQYF. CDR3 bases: TGTGCCAGCAGCTTGGCCGGGGACACCTCGGGTACGCAGTATTTT.

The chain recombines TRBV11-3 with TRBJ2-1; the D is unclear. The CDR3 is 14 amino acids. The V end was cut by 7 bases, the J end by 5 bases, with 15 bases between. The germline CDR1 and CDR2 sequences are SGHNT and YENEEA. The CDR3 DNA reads TGTGCCAGCAACCGTCGAGGCGGCCACAATGAGCAGTTCTTC. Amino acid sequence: CASNRRGGHNEQFF.

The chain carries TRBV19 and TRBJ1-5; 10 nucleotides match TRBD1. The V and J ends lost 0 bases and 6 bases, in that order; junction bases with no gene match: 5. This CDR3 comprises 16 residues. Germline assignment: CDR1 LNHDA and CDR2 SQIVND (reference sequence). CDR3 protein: CASSIDFGTGVQPQHF. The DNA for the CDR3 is TGTGCCAGTAGTATAGATTTCGGGACAGGGGTTCAGCCCCAGCATTTT.

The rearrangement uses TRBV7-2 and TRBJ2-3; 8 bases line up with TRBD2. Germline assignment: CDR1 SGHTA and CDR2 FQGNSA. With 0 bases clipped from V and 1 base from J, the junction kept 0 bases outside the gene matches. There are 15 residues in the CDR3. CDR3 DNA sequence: TGTGCCAGCAGCTTAGCACTAGCGGGCACAGATACGCAGTATTTT. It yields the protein CASSLALAGTDTQYF.